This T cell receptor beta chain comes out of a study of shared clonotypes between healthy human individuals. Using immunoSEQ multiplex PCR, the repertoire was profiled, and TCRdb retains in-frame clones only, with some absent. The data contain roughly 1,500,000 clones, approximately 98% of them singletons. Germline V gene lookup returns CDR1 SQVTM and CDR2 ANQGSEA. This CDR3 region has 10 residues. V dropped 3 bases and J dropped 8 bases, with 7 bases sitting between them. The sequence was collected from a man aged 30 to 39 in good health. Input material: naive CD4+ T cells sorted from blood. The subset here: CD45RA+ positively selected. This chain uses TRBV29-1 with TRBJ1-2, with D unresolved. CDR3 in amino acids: CSVDQAGYTF. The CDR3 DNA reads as TGCAGCGTTGATCAGGCCGGCTACACCTTC.